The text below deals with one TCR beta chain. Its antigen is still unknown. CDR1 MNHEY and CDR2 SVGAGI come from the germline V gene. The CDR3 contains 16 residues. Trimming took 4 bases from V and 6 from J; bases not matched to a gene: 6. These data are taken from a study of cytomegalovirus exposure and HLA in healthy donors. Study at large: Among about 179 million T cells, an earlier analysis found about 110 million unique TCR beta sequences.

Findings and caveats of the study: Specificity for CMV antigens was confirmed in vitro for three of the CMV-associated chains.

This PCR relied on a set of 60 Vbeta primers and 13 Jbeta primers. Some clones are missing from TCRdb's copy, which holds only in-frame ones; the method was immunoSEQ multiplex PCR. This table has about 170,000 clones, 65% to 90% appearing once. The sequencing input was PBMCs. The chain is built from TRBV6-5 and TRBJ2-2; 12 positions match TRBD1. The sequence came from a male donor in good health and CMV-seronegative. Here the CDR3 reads CASSSPGQGAAGELFF. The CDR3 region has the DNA TGTGCCAGCAGTTCCCCGGGACAGGGGGCTGCCGGGGAGCTGTTTTTT.